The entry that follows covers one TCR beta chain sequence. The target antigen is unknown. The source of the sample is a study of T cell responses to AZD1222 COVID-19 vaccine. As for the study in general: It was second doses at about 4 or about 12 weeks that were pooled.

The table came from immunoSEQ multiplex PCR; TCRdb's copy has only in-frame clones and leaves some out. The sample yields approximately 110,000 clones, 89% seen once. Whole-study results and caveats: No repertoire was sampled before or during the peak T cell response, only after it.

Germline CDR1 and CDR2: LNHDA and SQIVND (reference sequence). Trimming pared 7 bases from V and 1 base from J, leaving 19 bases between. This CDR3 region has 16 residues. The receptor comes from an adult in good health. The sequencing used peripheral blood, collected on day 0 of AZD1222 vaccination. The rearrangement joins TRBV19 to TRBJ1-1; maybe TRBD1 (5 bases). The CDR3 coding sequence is TGTGCCAGTATGGGGGGGGAGGCAAAAGGGAACACTGAAGCTTTCTTT. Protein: CASMGGEAKGNTEAFF.